The clone carrying this TCR beta chain was seen just once. The data were obtained in a study of blood T cell repertoires in COVID-19. The CDR3 totals 15 residues. CDR1 and CDR2 from the germline V gene are SGHVS and FNYEAQ. The V segment lost 5 bases and the J segment 0 bases; nucleotides outside the gene matches: 7. Assay used: immunoSEQ multiplex PCR; TCRdb lists only in-frame clones, some missing. The table has more than 50,000 clones, 88% seen once. The sequenced sample was peripheral blood. The V gene is TRBV7-6, the J gene TRBJ2-7; 7 bases align to TRBD2. The source of this sequence is a human donor in a cohort sampled during active COVID-19. CDR3 sequence reads: CASSGGDLSSYEQYF. Here the CDR3 DNA reads TGTGCCAGCAGCGGGGGGGACTTGAGCTCCTACGAGCAGTACTTC.